These 30 T cell receptor beta chains were all obtained from the same sample, sequenced in a study of T cells in Graves' hyperthyroidism and ophthalmopathy. There were TCR beta CDR3 regions amplified from RNA transcripts. RT-PCR in the first round (using the HTBI primer set) targeted the TCR CDR3. TCRdb re-derived calls from the multiplex PCR reads in MiXCR, one entry per CDR3 protein. The data show almost 600,000 distinct CDR3 sequences, roughly 13% seen once. Sequencing was done on a sample of blood. Every receptor here comes from a woman aged 25 to 39 with Graves' hyperthyroidism that later progressed to Graves' ophthalmopathy.

The table lists this clonotype with a few counts. This sequence joins TRBV9 and TRBJ2-1, with 12 nucleotides matching TRBD2. The CDR3 is 16 residues long. The V and J ends lost 0 bases and 5 bases, in that order; junction bases with no gene match: 3. Germline loops: CDR1 SGDLS, CDR2 YYNGEE. CDR3 DNA: TGTGCCAGCAGCGTAGCTCTAGCGGGAGGGCACAATGAGCAGTTCTTC. Amino acid sequence: CASSVALAGGHNEQFF.

The V gene is TRBV3-1, the J gene TRBJ2-7; D call uncertain. The CDR3 spans 13 residues. Trimming stripped 4 bases from V and 3 bases from J, with 10 bases between. Germline lookup yields CDR1 LGHDT and CDR2 YNNKEL (reference sequence). CDR3 in amino acids: CASSLLYDYEQYF. Written as DNA, the CDR3 is TGTGCCAGCAGCCTCTTATATGACTACGAGCAGTACTTC.

This clonotype was counted ten times or more. V gene TRBV28 combines with J gene TRBJ2-3; weak D call: TRBD2 (5 bases). The V gene's germline CDR1 is MDHEN and CDR2 SYDVKM. V was cut by 3 bases and J by 2 bases, with 12 bases left in between. The CDR3 is made up of 15 amino acids. The CDR3 sequence is CASSFKRSLTDTQYF. The CDR3 nucleotides are TGTGCCAGCAGTTTCAAGCGGAGCCTCACAGATACGCAGTATTTT.

This clonotype has ten or more counts. This chain connects TRBV30 to TRBJ1-1; TRBD1 agrees at 10 bases. Trimming removed 4 bases from V and 4 bases from J; junction bases left unmatched: 3. Germline loops: CDR1 GTSNPN, CDR2 SVGIG (reference sequence). The CDR3 covers 13 residues. The CDR3 region has the DNA TGTGCCTGGAACGGACAGGGGGGCACTGAAGCTTTCTTT. It specifies CAWNGQGGTEAFF.

This clonotype was counted many times. This chain connects TRBV20-1 to TRBJ2-2; D is perhaps TRBD2 (5 bases). The V gene lost 4 bases and the J gene lost 4 bases, with 13 bases spanning the gap. The CDR3 covers 14 residues. CDR1 is DFQATT, CDR2 SNEGSKA, per germline (reference sequence). The CDR3 nucleotides are TGCAGTGCTACAGTCCGGGGAAGCACCGGGGAGCTGTTTTTT. Translating it yields CSATVRGSTGELFF.

V and J are TRBV18 and TRBJ2-2; D is unclear. CDR3 length equals 14 residues. The V gene lost 1 base and the J gene lost 2 bases, with 5 bases spanning the gap. Per the germline V gene, CDR1 is KGHSH and CDR2 is LQKENI. The CDR3 DNA sequence: TGTGCCAGCTCACCACTTCCAAACACCGGGGAGCTGTTTTTT. This encodes CASSPLPNTGELFF.

This clonotype turned up a few times. The chain joins TRBV12-3 or TRBV12-4 to TRBJ2-2; 7 positions agree with TRBD1. The CDR3 is made up of 15 amino acids. V shed 3 bases and J 3 bases; nucleotides not matched to a gene: 4. CDR3 DNA: TGTGCCAGCAGTTTTATACAGGGGTACACCGGGGAGCTGTTTTTT. This sequence encodes CASSFIQGYTGELFF.

This clonotype was detected ten times or more. CDR3 in amino acids: CASSSTGGQPQHF. Here the CDR3 DNA reads TGTGCCAGCAGTTCGACAGGGGGTCAGCCCCAGCATTTT. The rearrangement joins TRBV28 to TRBJ1-5; 9 bases fit TRBD1. The CDR3 has 13 amino acids. The V and J ends lost 4 bases and 6 bases, in that order; junction bases with no gene match: 1. Germline lookup yields CDR1 MDHEN and CDR2 SYDVKM.

There are a few counts of this clonotype. The chain employs TRBV30 and TRBJ2-7; 8 bases match TRBD1. After removal of 3 bases from V and 5 bases from J, the junction contained 9 bases not matched to a gene. The CDR3 spans 14 residues. Germline loops: CDR1 GTSNPN, CDR2 SVGIG (reference sequence). CDR3 sequence reads: CAWRAPGQAHEQYF. The CDR3 bases are TGTGCCTGGAGAGCCCCGGGACAGGCCCACGAGCAGTACTTC. Combining the CDR3 with reference TRBV30 and TRBJ2-7 gives the whole variable domain SQTIHQWPATLVQPVGSPLSLECTVEGTSNPNLYWYRQAAGRGLQLLFYSVGIGQISSEVPQNLSASRPQDRQFILSSKKLLLSDSGFYLCAWRAPGQAHEQYFGPGTRLTVT.

The sample holds a few counts of this clonotype. It may be a read error: a sequence one base away is much more abundant. Because the CDR3 is missing its conserved closing phenylalanine or tryptophan, this is likely a read error. This chain uses TRBV6-1 with TRBJ2-1; 9 nucleotides match TRBD1. The CDR3 is made up of 16 amino acids. Trimming cost V 4 bases and J 0 bases; bases outside gene matches: 4. Germline V gives CDR1 MNHNS, CDR2 SASEGT. The CDR3 sequence is CASSVVGQGSYNEQFL. The CDR3 region has the DNA TGTGCCAGCAGTGTCGTGGGACAGGGCTCCTACAATGAGCAGTTCCTC.

This clonotype was seen repeatedly, ten times or more. The rearrangement uses TRBV27 and TRBJ2-7; D is unresolved. The CDR3 spans 14 residues. V lost 3 bases to trimming and J lost 3 bases, with 12 bases between them. The V gene's germline CDR1 is MNHEY and CDR2 SMNVEV (reference sequence). The CDR3 reads CASSFTTGVYEQYF. The DNA for the CDR3 is TGTGCCAGCAGTTTCACGACCGGCGTCTACGAGCAGTACTTC.

Many counts were recorded for this clonotype. The chain uses TRBV28 and TRBJ2-1; TRBD2 matches 9 bases. The germline V gene has CDR1 MDHEN and CDR2 SYDVKM. The CDR3 length is 15 residues. J lost 7 bases, V lost 5 bases, and 9 bases had no gene match. CDR3 in DNA: TGTGCCAGCAGTCTGCCGCGGGGGGGATTAAATGAGCAGTTCTTC. Amino acid sequence: CASSLPRGGLNEQFF. Using reference TRBV28 and TRBJ2-1 for the parts outside the CDR3, the full variable domain is DVKVTQSSRYLVKRTGEKVFLECVQDMDHENMFWYRQDPGLGLRLIYFSYDVKMKEKGDIPEGYSVSREKKERFSLILESASTNQTSMYLCASSLPRGGLNEQFFGPGTRLTVL.

Many counts were recorded for this clonotype. The chain is built from TRBV24-1 and TRBJ1-5; tentative D call: TRBD1 (5 bases). Trimming stripped 4 bases from V and 2 bases from J, with 14 bases between. Germline values: CDR1 KGHDR, CDR2 SFDVKD. This CDR3 spans 16 amino acids. CDR3 residues: CATSDSRRGGNQPQHF. The CDR3 DNA is TGTGCCACCAGTGACTCCCGTCGGGGCGGCAATCAGCCCCAGCATTTT.

The rearrangement links TRBV9 to TRBJ2-1; 7 bases are shared with TRBD1. Germline assignment: CDR1 SGDLS and CDR2 YYNGEE. J gave up 5 bases and V 3 bases, and 5 bases lay outside the gene matches. The CDR3 consists of 14 residues. CDR3 sequence (DNA): TGTGCCAGCAGCGGAGGACAGGATAACAATGAGCAGTTCTTC. Residues: CASSGGQDNNEQFF.

V usage is TRBV9 and J usage is TRBJ2-7; a weak D match, TRBD1 (7 bases). V lost 1 base and J 2 bases, leaving 10 bases between the germline ends. This CDR3 has 14 amino acids. Per germline, CDR1 SGDLS and CDR2 YYNGEE. CDR3 loop: CASSVQGGAYEQYF. For the CDR3, the DNA is TGTGCCAGCAGCGTACAGGGGGGAGCCTACGAGCAGTACTTC.

Many counts were recorded for this clonotype. The chain is built from TRBV3-1 and TRBJ1-1; D is unclear. This CDR3 is 15 amino acids long. Germline-derived CDR1 and CDR2 are LGHDT and YNNKEL (reference sequence). V lost 5 bases and J 4 bases, leaving 17 bases between the germline ends. The CDR3: CASSGRRLRGTEAFF. The CDR3, as DNA: TGTGCCAGCAGCGGTCGACGGTTGCGAGGCACTGAAGCTTTCTTT. Using reference TRBV3-1 and TRBJ1-1 for the parts outside the CDR3, the full variable domain is DTAVSQTPKYLVTQMGNDKSIKCEQNLGHDTMYWYKQDSKKFLKIMFSYNNKELIINETVPNRFSPKSPDKAHLNLHINSLELGDSAVYFCASSGRRLRGTEAFFGQGTRLTVV.

This clonotype has ten or more counts. This sequence joins TRBV30 and TRBJ2-7; D tentatively fits TRBD1 or TRBD2 (6 bases each). Germline V gives CDR1 GTSNPN, CDR2 SVGIG (reference sequence). Between the trimmed V and J ends, which lost 2 bases and 5 bases, there was a span of 19 bases. The length of the CDR3 is 15 residues. CDR3 residues: CAWSPGGLGNDEQYF. The DNA for the CDR3 is TGTGCCTGGAGTCCCGGGGGCTTGGGGAACGACGAGCAGTACTTC.

This clonotype was seen ten or more times. This rearrangement joins TRBV5-1 to TRBJ2-1; 16 nucleotides agree with TRBD2. Unmatched junction bases numbered 8, after V lost 4 bases and J lost 1 base. Germline-derived CDR1 and CDR2 are SGHRS and YFSETQ. CDR3 size: 19 residues. This CDR3 is CASSGTGTSGRASYNEQFF. The CDR3 DNA sequence: TGCGCCAGCAGCGGCACCGGGACTAGCGGGAGGGCATCCTACAATGAGCAGTTCTTC. Filled out from reference TRBV5-1 and TRBJ2-1, the complete variable domain reads KAGVTQTPRYLIKTRGQQVTLSCSPISGHRSVSWYQQTPGQGLQFLFEYFSETQRNKGNFPGRFSGRQFSNSRSEMNVSTLELGDSALYLCASSGTGTSGRASYNEQFFGPGTRLTVL.

This clonotype was found a few times. This chain uses TRBV20-1 with TRBJ1-2; no clear D. The CDR3 extends over 11 amino acids. CDR1 and CDR2 (germline): DFQATT, SNEGSKA (reference sequence). V lost 5 bases and J lost 6, with 10 bases in between. This CDR3 reads CSAPVLDGYTF. The DNA for the CDR3 is TGCAGTGCTCCAGTTTTGGATGGCTACACCTTC.

This clonotype was detected many times. J is TRBJ2-2 and V is TRBV29-1; D might be TRBD1 (5 bases). Germline V lookup: CDR1 SQVTM, CDR2 ANQGSEA. Trimming took 3 bases from V and 4 from J, leaving 6 bases between them. The CDR3 runs to 12 residues. This CDR3 reads CSVEDITGELFF. The CDR3 nucleotides are TGCAGCGTTGAGGACATCACCGGGGAGCTGTTTTTT.

This sequence joins TRBV30 and TRBJ1-5; no clear D gene. Trimming took 5 bases from V and 7 from J, leaving 12 bases between them. The V gene's germline CDR1 is GTSNPN and CDR2 SVGIG (reference sequence). There are 12 residues in the CDR3. CDR3 residues: CAWWWGPQPQHF. The CDR3 coding sequence is TGTGCCTGGTGGTGGGGTCCGCAGCCCCAGCATTTT.

There are many counts of this clonotype. The chain recombines TRBV10-3 with TRBJ2-1; maybe TRBD2 (6 bases). The CDR3 loop spans 17 amino acids. V was cut by 2 bases and J by 0 bases, with 14 bases left in between. Per the germline V gene, CDR1 is ENHRY and CDR2 is SYGVKD. The CDR3 DNA reads as TGTGCCATCAGTGAGGCAGGACGGGGGAGCTCCTACAATGAGCAGTTCTTC. Amino acids: CAISEAGRGSSYNEQFF.

The rearrangement links TRBV6-9 to TRBJ1-4, with a weak D call TRBD1 (5 bases). The CDR3 is made up of 16 amino acids. The V gene lost 4 bases and the J gene lost 0 bases, with 12 bases spanning the gap. Germline V lookup: CDR1 MNHGY, CDR2 SVAAGI. CDR3 bases: TGTGCCAGCAGTTTGACAGCTAGTACAACTAATGAAAAACTGTTTTTT. As protein: CASSLTASTTNEKLFF.

The table lists this clonotype with many counts. V is TRBV30 and J is TRBJ2-7, with D hard to call. V was clipped by 0 bases and J by 6 bases, with 9 bases between them. CDR3 size: 12 residues. CDR1 GTSNPN and CDR2 SVGIG come from the germline V gene (reference sequence). The CDR3, as DNA: TGTGCCTGGAGTGTAGTGAAGGGCGAGCAGTACTTC. Protein product: CAWSVVKGEQYF.

Many counts were recorded for this clonotype. The rearrangement joins TRBV4-3 to TRBJ2-1, with 7 bases that match TRBD2. Germline loops: CDR1 LGHNA, CDR2 YSLEER. J gave up 2 bases and V 4 bases, and 8 bases lay outside the gene matches. There are 16 residues in the CDR3. In DNA form, the CDR3 reads TGCGCCAGCAGCCTTGAAAGCGGGGATACCTACAATGAGCAGTTCTTC. Translated: CASSLESGDTYNEQFF.

This clonotype came up many times. The chain has TRBV27 and TRBJ2-7; 7 bases map to TRBD2. The CDR3 runs 16 residues. Germline trimming cut 4 bases from V and 1 base from J; bases unmatched to any gene: 10. Germline V gene data show CDR1 as MNHEY and CDR2 as SMNVEV (reference sequence). CDR3 bases: TGTGCCAGCAGTTCCGTTCCTATCGGGAGGTCCTACGAGCAGTACTTC. Translated, it gives CASSSVPIGRSYEQYF.

This clonotype was detected many times. The chain employs TRBV7-2 and TRBJ2-7, with 16 nucleotides matching TRBD2. Germline V lookup: CDR1 SGHTA, CDR2 FQGNSA. CDR3 length: 17 residues. The V segment lost 4 bases and the J segment 0 bases; nucleotides outside the gene matches: 3. The CDR3 DNA is TGTGCCAGCAGCTCCGGGACTAGCGGGAGGGCCTCCTACGAGCAGTACTTC. This encodes CASSSGTSGRASYEQYF.

This clonotype has at least ten counts. The CDR3 protein is CSASPLLTGGNSPLHF. Written as DNA, the CDR3 is TGCAGTGCTAGCCCCCTCTTGACAGGGGGAAATTCACCCCTCCACTTT. The chain employs TRBV20-1 and TRBJ1-6, with 9 bases aligning to TRBD1. Germline lookup yields CDR1 DFQATT and CDR2 SNEGSKA (reference sequence). V lost 3 bases and J lost 7; bases outside the gene matches: 10. CDR3 length: 16 amino acids.

This clonotype has ten or more counts. The chain recombines TRBV5-1 with TRBJ2-1, with D perhaps assigned TRBD1 or TRBD2 (5 bases each). The CDR3 spans 19 residues. V was clipped by 1 base and J by 2 bases, with 22 bases between them. CDR1 is SGHRS and CDR2 is YFSETQ in the germline V gene. CDR3 sequence (DNA): TGCGCCAGCAGCTTGAGGGAGACAGCGCTAGCTTTAACCTACAATGAGCAGTTCTTC. Translated, it gives CASSLRETALALTYNEQFF.

The sample holds many counts of this clonotype. The chain has TRBV12-3 or TRBV12-4 and TRBJ1-6; possible D gene TRBD1, 6 bases. Trimming removed 2 bases from V and 13 bases from J, with 21 bases in between. The CDR3 is made up of 16 amino acids. CDR3 amino acids: CASSLSGAVRVSPLHF. CDR3 sequence (DNA): TGTGCCAGCAGTTTATCGGGGGCGGTGAGGGTATCTCCCCTCCACTTT.